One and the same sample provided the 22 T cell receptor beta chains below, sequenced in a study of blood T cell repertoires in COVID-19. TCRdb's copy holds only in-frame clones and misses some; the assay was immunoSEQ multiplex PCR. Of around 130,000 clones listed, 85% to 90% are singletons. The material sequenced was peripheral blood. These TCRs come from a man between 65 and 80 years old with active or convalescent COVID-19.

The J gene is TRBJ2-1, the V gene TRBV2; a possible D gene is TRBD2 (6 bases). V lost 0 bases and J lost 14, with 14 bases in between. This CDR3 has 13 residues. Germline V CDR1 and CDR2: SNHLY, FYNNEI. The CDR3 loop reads CASSEASETREFF. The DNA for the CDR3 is TGTGCCAGCAGTGAAGCCAGCGAGACTAGGGAGTTCTTC.

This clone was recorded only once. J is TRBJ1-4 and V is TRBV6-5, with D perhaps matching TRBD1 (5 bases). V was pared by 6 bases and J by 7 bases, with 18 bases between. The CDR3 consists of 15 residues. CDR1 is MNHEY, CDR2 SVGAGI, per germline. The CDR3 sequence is CASRGVTVPGEKLFF. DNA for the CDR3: TGTGCCAGCAGGGGTGTGACAGTTCCCGGTGAAAAACTGTTTTTT.

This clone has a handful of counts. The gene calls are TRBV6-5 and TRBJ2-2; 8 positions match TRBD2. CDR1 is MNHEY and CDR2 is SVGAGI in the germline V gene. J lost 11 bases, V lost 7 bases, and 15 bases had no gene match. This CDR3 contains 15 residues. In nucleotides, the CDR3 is TGTGCCAGCATCTTGATTGCGGCGGGAGGAAGTGAGCTGTTTTTT. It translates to CASILIAAGGSELFF.

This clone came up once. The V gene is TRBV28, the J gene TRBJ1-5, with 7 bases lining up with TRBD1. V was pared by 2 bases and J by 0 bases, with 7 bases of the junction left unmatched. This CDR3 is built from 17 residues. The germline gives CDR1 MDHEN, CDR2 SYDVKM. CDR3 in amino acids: CASSLAGQLYSNQPQHF. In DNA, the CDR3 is TGTGCCAGCAGTTTAGCGGGACAGCTTTATAGCAATCAGCCCCAGCATTTT.

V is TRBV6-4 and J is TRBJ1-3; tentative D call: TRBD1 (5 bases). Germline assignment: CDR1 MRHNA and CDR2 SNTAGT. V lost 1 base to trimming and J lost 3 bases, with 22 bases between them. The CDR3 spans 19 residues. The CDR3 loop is CASSDCHRLLVSDGNTIYF. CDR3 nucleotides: TGTGCCAGCAGTGACTGCCACAGGCTTTTAGTTTCTGATGGAAACACCATATATTTT.

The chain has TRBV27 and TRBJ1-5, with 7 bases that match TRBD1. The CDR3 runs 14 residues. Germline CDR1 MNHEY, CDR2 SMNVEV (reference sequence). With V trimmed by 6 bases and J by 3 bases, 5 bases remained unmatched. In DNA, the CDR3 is TGTGCCAGCAGGGCAGGGGGGTCCAATCAGCCCCAGCATTTT. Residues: CASRAGGSNQPQHF.

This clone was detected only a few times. Here the CDR3 reads CASTTGEAGNTIYF. As DNA, the CDR3 is TGCGCCAGTACTACAGGGGAGGCTGGAAACACCATATATTTT. The chain has TRBV5-1 and TRBJ1-3; 7 bases are shared with TRBD1. The CDR3 runs 14 residues. In germline, CDR1 is SGHRS, CDR2 YFSETQ. After removal of 8 bases from V and 2 bases from J, the junction contained 7 bases not matched to a gene.

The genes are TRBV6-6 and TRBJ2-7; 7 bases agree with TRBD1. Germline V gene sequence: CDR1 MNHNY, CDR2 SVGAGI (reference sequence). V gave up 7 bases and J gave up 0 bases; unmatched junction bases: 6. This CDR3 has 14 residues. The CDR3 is CASTQGQDSYEQYF. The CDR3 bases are TGTGCCAGCACCCAAGGACAGGACTCCTACGAGCAGTACTTC.

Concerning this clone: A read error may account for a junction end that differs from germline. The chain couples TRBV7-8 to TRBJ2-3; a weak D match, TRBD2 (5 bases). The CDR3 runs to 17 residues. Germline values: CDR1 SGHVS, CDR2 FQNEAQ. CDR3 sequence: CASSLGLISELTDTQYF. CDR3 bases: TGTGCCAGCAGTTTAGGGTTGATTAGCGAGCTCACAGATACGCAGTATTTT.

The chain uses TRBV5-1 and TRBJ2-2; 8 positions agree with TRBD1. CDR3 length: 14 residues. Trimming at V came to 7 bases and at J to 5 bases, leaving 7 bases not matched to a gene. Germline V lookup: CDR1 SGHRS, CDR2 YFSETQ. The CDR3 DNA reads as TGCGCCAGCGCTGTCCAGGGGGCAACCGGGGAGCTGTTTTTT. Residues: CASAVQGATGELFF.

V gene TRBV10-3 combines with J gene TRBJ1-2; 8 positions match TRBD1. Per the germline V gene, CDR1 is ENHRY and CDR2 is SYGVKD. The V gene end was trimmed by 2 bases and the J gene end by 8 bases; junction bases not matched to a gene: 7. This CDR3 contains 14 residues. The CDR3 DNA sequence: TGTGCCATCAGTGAGGGACAGGGTATTGAAGGCTACACCTTC. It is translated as CAISEGQGIEGYTF.

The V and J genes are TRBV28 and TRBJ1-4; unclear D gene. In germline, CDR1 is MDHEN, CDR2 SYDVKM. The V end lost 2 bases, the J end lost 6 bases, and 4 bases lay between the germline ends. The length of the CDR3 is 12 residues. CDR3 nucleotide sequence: TGTGCCAGCAGTTTACTACATGAAAAACTGTTTTTT. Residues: CASSLLHEKLFF.

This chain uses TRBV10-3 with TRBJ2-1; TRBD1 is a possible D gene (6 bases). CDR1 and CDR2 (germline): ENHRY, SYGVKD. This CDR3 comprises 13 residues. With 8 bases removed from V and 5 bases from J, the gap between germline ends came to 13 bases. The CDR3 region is CAILSGHNNEQFF. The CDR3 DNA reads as TGTGCCATCTTATCGGGACACAACAATGAGCAGTTCTTC.

CDR3 nucleotide sequence: TGTGCCTGGGACTTGGGGGAGCTGTTTTTT. Translation: CAWDLGELFF. J is TRBJ2-2 and V is TRBV30; no firm D call. The CDR3 covers 10 residues. Deletions cut 5 bases from V and 8 bases from J, with 6 bases between. CDR1 is GTSNPN, CDR2 SVGIG, per germline (reference sequence). Based on the CDR3 plus reference TRBV30 and TRBJ2-2, the full variable domain is SQTIHQWPATLVQPVGSPLSLECTVEGTSNPNLYWYRQAAGRGLQLLFYSVGIGQISSEVPQNLSASRPQDRQFILSSKKLLLSDSGFYLCAWDLGELFFGEGSRLTVL.

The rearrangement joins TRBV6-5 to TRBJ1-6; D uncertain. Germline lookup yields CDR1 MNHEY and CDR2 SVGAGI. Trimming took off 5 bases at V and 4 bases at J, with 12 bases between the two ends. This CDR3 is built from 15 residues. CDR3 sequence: CASSRVLGYNSPLHF. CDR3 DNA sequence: TGTGCCAGCAGTCGGGTGCTAGGTTATAATTCACCCCTCCACTTT.

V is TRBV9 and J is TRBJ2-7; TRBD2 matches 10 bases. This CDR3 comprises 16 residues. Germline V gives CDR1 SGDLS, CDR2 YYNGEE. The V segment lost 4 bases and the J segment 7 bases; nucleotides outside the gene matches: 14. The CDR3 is CASSLIAGGPLEEQYF. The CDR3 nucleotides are TGTGCCAGCAGCTTAATAGCGGGAGGCCCACTAGAAGAGCAGTACTTC.

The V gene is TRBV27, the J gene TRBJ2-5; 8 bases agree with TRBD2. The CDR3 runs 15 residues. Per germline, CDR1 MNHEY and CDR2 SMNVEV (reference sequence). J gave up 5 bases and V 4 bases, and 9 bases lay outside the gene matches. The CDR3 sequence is CASSSDTGGRETQYF. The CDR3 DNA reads TGTGCCAGCAGTTCAGATACGGGAGGGCGGGAGACCCAGTACTTC.

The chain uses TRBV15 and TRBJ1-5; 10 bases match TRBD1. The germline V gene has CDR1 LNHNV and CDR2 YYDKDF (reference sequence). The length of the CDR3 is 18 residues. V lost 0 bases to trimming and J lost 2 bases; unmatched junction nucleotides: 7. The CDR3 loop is CATSRDSGTGVGNQPQHF. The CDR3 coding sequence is TGTGCCACCAGCAGAGATAGCGGGACAGGGGTCGGCAATCAGCCCCAGCATTTT.

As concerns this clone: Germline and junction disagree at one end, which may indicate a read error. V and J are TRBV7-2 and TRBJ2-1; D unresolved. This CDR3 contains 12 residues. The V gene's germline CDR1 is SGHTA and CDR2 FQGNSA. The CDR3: CASSPEAVPLIF. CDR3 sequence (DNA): TGTGCCAGCAGCCCCGAGGCGGTACCCCTGATCTTC.

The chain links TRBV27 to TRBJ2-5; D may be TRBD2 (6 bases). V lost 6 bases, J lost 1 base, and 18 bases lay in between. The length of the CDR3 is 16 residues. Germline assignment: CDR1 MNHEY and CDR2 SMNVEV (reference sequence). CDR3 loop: CASRPPRWRGQETQYF. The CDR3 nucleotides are TGTGCCAGCAGACCCCCCCGTTGGAGGGGCCAAGAGACCCAGTACTTC.

CDR3 in amino acids: CASFDGAGGPAYEQYF. The CDR3, as DNA: TGTGCCAGTTTTGATGGAGCGGGAGGGCCCGCCTACGAGCAGTACTTC. The chain couples TRBV28 to TRBJ2-7; 10 nucleotides line up with TRBD2. After removal of 9 bases from V and 2 bases from J, the junction contained 13 bases not matched to a gene. CDR3 length: 16 amino acids. Germline V gene lookup returns CDR1 MDHEN and CDR2 SYDVKM.

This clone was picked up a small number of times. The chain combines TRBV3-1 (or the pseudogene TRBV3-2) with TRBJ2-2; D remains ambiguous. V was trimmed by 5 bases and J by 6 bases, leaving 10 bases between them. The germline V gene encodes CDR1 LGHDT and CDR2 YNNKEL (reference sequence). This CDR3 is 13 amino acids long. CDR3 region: CASSRGLAGELFF. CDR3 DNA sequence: TGTGCCAGCAGCAGAGGTTTGGCCGGGGAGCTGTTTTTT.